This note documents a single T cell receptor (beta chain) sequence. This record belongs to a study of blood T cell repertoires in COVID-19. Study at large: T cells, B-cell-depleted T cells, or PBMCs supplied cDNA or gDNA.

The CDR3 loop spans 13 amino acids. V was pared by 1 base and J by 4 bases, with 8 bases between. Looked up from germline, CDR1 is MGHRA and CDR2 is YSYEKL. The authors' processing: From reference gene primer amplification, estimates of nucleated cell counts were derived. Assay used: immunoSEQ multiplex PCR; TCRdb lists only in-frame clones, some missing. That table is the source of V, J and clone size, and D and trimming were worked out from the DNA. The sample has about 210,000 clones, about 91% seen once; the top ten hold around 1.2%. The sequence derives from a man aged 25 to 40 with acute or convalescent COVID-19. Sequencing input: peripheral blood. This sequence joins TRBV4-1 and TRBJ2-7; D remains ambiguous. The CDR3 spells CASSQVALYEQYF. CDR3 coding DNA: TGCGCCAGCAGCCAAGTCGCCCTATACGAGCAGTACTTC.